The 18 T cell receptor beta chains presented below share a single source sample, sequenced in a study of tumor-infiltrating lymphocytes in primary liver carcinoma. Investigators took RNA and DNA out together from about 19-30 mg of unsorted bulk tissue. From about 530 ng total RNA, TCR beta cDNA was generated with a primer in the constant region. It was through three nested multiplex PCR rounds of slightly modified ARM-PCR that TCR beta libraries arose. Both of the initial two PCR rounds ran for 10 cycles and employed TRBV1-TRBV30 forward primers alongside a C-beta reverse primer. MiXCR, applied by TCRdb to the multiplex PCR reads, yields one record per CDR3 protein. Here the sample spans over 100,000 distinct CDR3 sequences, approximately 71% being singletons. Sample: tumor-adjacent normal liver tissue. These receptors all stem from a woman aged 55-70 years with primary liver carcinoma and hepatitis B virus infection.

DNA for the CDR3: TGTGCCACCAGTGATTCCGGCTTCTATGGCTACACCTTC. It codes for CATSDSGFYGYTF. The V and J genes are TRBV24-1 and TRBJ1-2; D is uncertain. V was trimmed by 2 bases and J by 4 bases, leaving 7 bases between them. Germline-derived CDR1 and CDR2 are KGHDR and SFDVKD. The CDR3 is 13 residues long.

The table lists this clonotype with many counts. This sequence joins TRBV30 and TRBJ1-3; perhaps TRBD1 as D (5 bases). The CDR3 length is 14 residues. Germline CDR1 and CDR2: GTSNPN and SVGIG (reference sequence). V lost 5 bases, J lost 0 bases, and 11 bases lay in between. CDR3 sequence (DNA): TGTGCCTGGGGGGACGGTGGCTCTGGAAACACCATATATTTT. Translation gives CAWGDGGSGNTIYF.

Turning to this clonotype: At one end the junction does not follow the germline gene, possibly because of a read error. The chain uses TRBV12-3 or TRBV12-4 and TRBJ2-1; 15 nucleotides align to TRBD2. The CDR3 length is 18 residues. This chain's CDR3 is CATSLGTSGRPSYNEQFF. The DNA for the CDR3 is TGTGCCACCAGTTTAGGGACTAGCGGGAGGCCGTCCTACAATGAGCAATTCTTC.

As to this clonotype: This is likely a read error, given that the CDR3 carries no conserved phenylalanine or tryptophan at its end. This chain joins TRBV29-1 and TRBJ2-3, with D possibly TRBD1 on 6 matching bases. Germline CDR1 SQVTM, CDR2 ANQGSEA. This CDR3 is built from 13 residues. The CDR3 bases are TGCAGCGTCGCGCCGGGACGGACAGATAGGCAGTATTTG. Its protein product is CSVAPGRTDRQYL.

As concerns this clonotype: The CDR3 ends on some other residue instead of the conserved phenylalanine or tryptophan, so this is likely a read error. J is TRBJ2-2 and V is TRBV11-2; 9 bases line up with TRBD1. The CDR3 spans 15 residues. In germline, CDR1 is SGHAT, CDR2 FQNNGV. CDR3 in amino acids: CASSLGQGYTRELFI. CDR3 DNA sequence: TGCGCCAGCAGCTTGGGACAGGGATACACCCGGGAGCTGTTTATT.

As for this clonotype: One end of the junction varies from germline; a read error may be responsible. Written as DNA, the CDR3 is TGTACCAGCAGTTCGGGGAGATACGGGACAGCCGAAAAACTGTTTTTC. This codes for CTSSSGRYGTAEKLFF. This sequence joins TRBV12-3 or TRBV12-4 and TRBJ1-4; 7 positions agree with TRBD1. The CDR3 is 16 amino acids.

This clonotype appeared a single time. One end of the junction varies from germline; a read error may be responsible. The rearrangement joins TRBV12-3 or TRBV12-4 to TRBJ2-5; no firm D call. CDR3 length: 13 residues. For the CDR3, the DNA is TGTGCCAACAGTTTCGGATTTACGGAGACCCAGTACTTC. Protein sequence: CANSFGFTETQYF.

The chain combines TRBV11-3 with TRBJ1-6, with no clear D. Germline V gene data show CDR1 as SGHNT and CDR2 as YENEEA. This CDR3 is 15 amino acids long. V lost 1 base, J lost 8 bases, and 12 bases lay in between. CDR3 in amino acids: CASSLVGRCDSPLHF. The CDR3 nucleotides read TGTGCCAGCAGCTTAGTGGGCCGATGCGATTCACCCCTCCACTTT.

The chain recombines TRBV6-1 with TRBJ1-5; 7 bases are shared with TRBD1. Germline V gene sequence: CDR1 MNHNS, CDR2 SASEGT. The CDR3 has 16 amino acids. V shed 6 bases, J shed 0 bases, and the junction held 8 bases outside the gene matches. The CDR3 loop reads CASSPTGEDSNQPQHF. DNA for the CDR3: TGTGCCAGCAGCCCCACAGGGGAAGATAGCAATCAGCCCCAGCATTTT.

Turning to this clonotype: A single base separates this from a much larger clone, so it may be a read error. The J gene is TRBJ2-6, the V gene TRBV28; D is uncertain. In germline, CDR1 is MDHEN, CDR2 SYDVKM. The CDR3 totals 15 residues. Trimming left V 3 bases short and J 0 bases short, with 6 bases between. In DNA, the CDR3 is TGTGCCAGCAGTTTTAAGCACTCTGGGGCCAACGTCCTGACTTTC. Translation: CASSFKHSGANVLTF.

V usage is TRBV6-5 and J usage is TRBJ1-5; weak D call: TRBD1 (5 bases). This CDR3 contains 13 residues. Germline values: CDR1 MNHEY, CDR2 SVGAGI. Between the trimmed V and J ends, which lost 6 bases and 4 bases, there was a span of 10 bases. The CDR3 nucleotides are TGTGCCAGCAGGGGGGGGGGGAATCAGCCCCAGCATTTT. The encoded protein is CASRGGGNQPQHF.

Concerning this clonotype itself: One end of the junction fails to match germline, which may point to a read error. J is TRBJ2-1 and V is TRBV11-1; D remains unclear. Germline V gene sequence: CDR1 SGHAT, CDR2 FQDESV (reference sequence). The CDR3 has 13 amino acids. The CDR3 sequence: CDSSFGTGNDQFF. In nucleotides, the CDR3 is TGTGACAGTAGCTTCGGCACGGGTAATGATCAGTTCTTC.

About this clonotype itself: An end of the junction does not agree with germline; a read error may underlie this. The chain's CDR3 is CATSGTGNQPQYF. The DNA of the CDR3 is TGTGCCACCAGTGGGACAGGGAATCAGCCCCAGTACTTT. The gene calls are TRBV12-3 or TRBV12-4 and TRBJ1-5, with 9 nucleotides matching TRBD1. CDR3 length: 13 amino acids.

The chain recombines TRBV11-2 with TRBJ2-2; 12 nucleotides line up with TRBD2. CDR3 length: 16 amino acids. Germline CDR1 reads SGHAT; CDR2 reads FQNNGV. J lost 9 bases, V lost 9 bases, and 14 bases had no gene match. CDR3 nucleotides: TGTGCCAGTAGCAGACTAGCGGGAGTAAGTACCAGGGAGCTGTTTTTT. Translating gives CASSRLAGVSTRELFF.

The sample holds a few counts of this clonotype. With a much larger clone just one base away, this may be a read error. The rearrangement uses TRBV14 and TRBJ2-4; perhaps TRBD2 as D (5 bases). From germline, CDR1 is SGHDN and CDR2 FVKESK. The CDR3 contains 13 residues. V lost 2 bases to trimming and J lost 11 bases, with 13 bases between them. CDR3 sequence reads: CASSQTSKDFQYF. The CDR3, as DNA: TGTGCCAGCAGCCAAACATCTAAGGACTTTCAGTACTTC.

Comments on this clonotype: The junction does not match germline at one end; this may be a read error. The rearrangement links TRBV10-2 to TRBJ2-2; 7 bases line up with TRBD2. CDR3 length: 16 amino acids. Germline CDR1 WSHSY, CDR2 SAAADI. CDR3 amino acids: CASSEGSSGKTGELFF. DNA for the CDR3: TGTGCCAGCAGTGAGGGTTCCAGCGGGAAAACCGGGGAGCTGTTTTTT.

Comments on this clonotype: An end of the junction does not agree with germline; a read error may underlie this. This sequence joins TRBV29-1 and TRBJ2-6, with 10 bases matching TRBD1. The CDR3 length is 16 residues. Germline V CDR1 and CDR2: SQVTM, ANQGSEA. CDR3 protein: CSVRGQGSSGTNVLTF. CDR3 DNA sequence: TGCAGCGTCCGGGGACAGGGGAGTTCTGGGACCAACGTCCTGACTTTC.

In regard to this clonotype: A single base separates this from a much larger clone, so it may be a read error. The chain has TRBV5-1 and TRBJ2-3, with D possibly matching TRBD1 (6 bases). Trimming removed 7 bases from V and 2 bases from J, with 20 bases in between. The CDR3 has 16 amino acids. CDR1 is SGHRS and CDR2 is YFSETQ in the germline V gene. In DNA, the CDR3 is TGCGCCAGCCGTCCTGGGGGCGTGAGCGTCACAGATACGCAGTATTTT. Its protein product is CASRPGGVSVTDTQYF.